This entry lists 17 T cell receptor beta chains sequenced from one sample in a study of shared clonotypes between healthy human individuals. Sequencing used immunoSEQ multiplex PCR; TCRdb keeps in-frame clones, though not all of them. The table lists 2 million to 2.5 million clones, 92% of them singletons. The sequenced material came from naive CD4+ T cells from PBMCs. Indicated subset: CD45RA+ positively selected. The receptor set was obtained from a man younger than 30 in good health. Some clones in this sample may be carry-over from other donors' samples.

The rearrangement joins TRBV5-1 to TRBJ2-3; D possibly matches TRBD1 or TRBD2 (5 bases each). Trimming left V 2 bases short and J 4 bases short, with 11 bases between. The germline gives CDR1 SGHRS, CDR2 YFSETQ. This CDR3 has 14 residues. The CDR3 reads CASSLSGPADTQYF. For the CDR3, the DNA is TGCGCCAGCAGCTTATCGGGACCAGCAGATACGCAGTATTTT. Using reference TRBV5-1 and TRBJ2-3 for the parts outside the CDR3, the full variable domain is KAGVTQTPRYLIKTRGQQVTLSCSPISGHRSVSWYQQTPGQGLQFLFEYFSETQRNKGNFPGRFSGRQFSNSRSEMNVSTLELGDSALYLCASSLSGPADTQYFGPGTRLTVL.

This CDR3 reads CASSLGLAGGGSYNEQFF. Here the CDR3 DNA reads TGCGCCAGCAGCTTAGGACTAGCGGGAGGAGGATCCTACAATGAGCAGTTCTTC. The V gene is TRBV5-1, the J gene TRBJ2-1, with 14 bases fitting TRBD2. The CDR3 sequence is 18 residues long. Germline-derived CDR1 and CDR2 are SGHRS and YFSETQ. V was clipped by 2 bases and J by 1 base; unmatched bases: 5.

This clone occurred once. The chain carries TRBV18 and TRBJ2-7; 10 nucleotides agree with TRBD1. Germline lookup yields CDR1 KGHSH and CDR2 LQKENI. The CDR3 is 17 amino acids. After removal of 1 base from V and 2 bases from J, the junction contained 8 bases not matched to a gene. Here the CDR3 DNA reads TGTGCCAGCTCACCACGTCTTGGGACAGGGGCGACCTACGAGCAGTACTTC. Amino acids: CASSPRLGTGATYEQYF.

This clone was seen a handful of times. The rearrangement links TRBV5-4 to TRBJ1-1, with 7 bases lining up with TRBD1. This CDR3 has 15 amino acids. In germline, CDR1 is SGHNT, CDR2 YYREEE (reference sequence). The trim removed 3 bases at V and 0 bases at J, leaving 5 bases unmatched. The CDR3 sequence: CASSSGQQMNTEAFF. In nucleotides, the CDR3 is TGTGCCAGCAGCTCGGGACAGCAAATGAACACTGAAGCTTTCTTT.

The chain employs TRBV19 and TRBJ2-1; TRBD2 matches 8 bases. This CDR3 has 14 residues. The V segment lost 4 bases and the J segment 7 bases; nucleotides outside the gene matches: 6. Germline CDR1 LNHDA, CDR2 SQIVND (reference sequence). The CDR3 spells CASSKAGGRNEQFF. In DNA form, the CDR3 reads TGTGCCAGTAGTAAGGCGGGAGGTCGGAATGAGCAGTTCTTC.

The chain is built from TRBV25-1 and TRBJ1-2; D uncertain. V lost 6 bases and J lost 3, with 14 bases in between. Germline lookup yields CDR1 MGHDK and CDR2 SYGVNS. This CDR3 spans 14 amino acids. The CDR3 sequence: CASRGSHTYYGYTF. In DNA, the CDR3 is TGTGCCAGCAGGGGGAGTCACACCTACTATGGCTACACCTTC.

The chain recombines TRBV7-3 with TRBJ2-1, with 10 nucleotides matching TRBD2. Germline V gene lookup returns CDR1 SGHTA and CDR2 FQGTGA. Trimming took 4 bases from V and 9 from J; bases not matched to a gene: 9. This CDR3 has 15 residues. CDR3 in amino acids: CASSSEAGGRGEQFF. The CDR3 coding sequence is TGTGCCAGCAGCTCGGAAGCGGGAGGGCGGGGTGAGCAGTTCTTC.

As for this clone: Other DNA sequences within the sample encode an identical CDR3. The rearrangement uses TRBV2 and TRBJ1-2; TRBD1 is a possible D gene (5 bases). This CDR3 is built from 13 residues. V was trimmed by 7 bases and J by 2 bases, leaving 11 bases between them. The V gene's germline CDR1 is SNHLY and CDR2 FYNNEI. For the CDR3, the DNA is TGTGCCAGCAAGCGGGGGGGGAACTATGGCTACACCTTC. Amino acid sequence: CASKRGGNYGYTF.

This chain joins TRBV5-1 and TRBJ1-2, with 7 nucleotides matching TRBD1. There are 14 residues in the CDR3. V dropped 4 bases and J dropped 3; count of bases not matched to a gene: 6. Germline V CDR1 and CDR2: SGHRS, YFSETQ. CDR3 loop: CASSRGPGDYGYTF. CDR3 DNA: TGCGCCAGCAGCAGGGGGCCGGGAGACTATGGCTACACCTTC.

V gene TRBV7-9 combines with J gene TRBJ2-7; D gene ambiguous. V lost 1 base to trimming and J lost 4 bases, with 11 bases between them. The CDR3 has 14 residues. CDR1 SEHNR and CDR2 FQNEAQ come from the germline V gene (reference sequence). CDR3 residues: CASSLGQVGYEQYF. The CDR3 DNA follows: TGTGCCAGCAGCTTAGGTCAGGTGGGGTACGAGCAGTACTTC.

This clone was counted once. The chain links TRBV12-5 to TRBJ2-5, with D tentatively TRBD1 or TRBD2 (5 bases each). V gave up 3 bases and J gave up 2 bases, with 13 bases separating them. The CDR3 totals 15 residues. Germline V gene sequence: CDR1 LGHNT, CDR2 FRNRAP. The CDR3 sequence is CASGFGIGGQETQYF. Here the CDR3 DNA reads TGTGCTAGTGGTTTTGGGATTGGGGGTCAAGAGACCCAGTACTTC.

The gene calls are TRBV28 and TRBJ1-2; 9 nucleotides align to TRBD1. The ends lost 4 bases at V and 9 bases at J; junction bases unmatched: 6. Germline CDR1 is MDHEN and CDR2 is SYDVKM. This CDR3 spans 13 amino acids. CDR3 coding DNA: TGTGCCAGCAGTTGGACCGGGACAGGGCGCTACACCTTC. Translated: CASSWTGTGRYTF.

V and J are TRBV5-1 and TRBJ2-5; D possibly corresponds to TRBD1 (5 bases). This CDR3 has 14 residues. CDR1 is SGHRS and CDR2 is YFSETQ in the germline V gene. The germline V and J ends were trimmed by 6 bases and 5 bases, with 17 bases remaining between them. The CDR3 bases are TGCGCCAGCACCGACCTAGGGGCTGAGGAGACCCAGTACTTC. Its translation: CASTDLGAEETQYF. Together with reference TRBV5-1 and TRBJ2-5, the CDR3 gives the full variable domain: KAGVTQTPRYLIKTRGQQVTLSCSPISGHRSVSWYQQTPGQGLQFLFEYFSETQRNKGNFPGRFSGRQFSNSRSEMNVSTLELGDSALYLCASTDLGAEETQYFGPGTRLLVL.

The chain is built from TRBV12-5 and TRBJ2-5; 7 positions agree with TRBD1. The V segment lost 1 base and the J segment 2 bases; nucleotides outside the gene matches: 16. The CDR3 sequence is 19 residues long. From germline, CDR1 is LGHNT and CDR2 FRNRAP. DNA of the CDR3: TGTGCTAGTGGTTTGGGAATTAAACCCGGACAGGAGCTACAAGAGACCCAGTACTTC. Residues: CASGLGIKPGQELQETQYF. The full variable domain, with the rest looked up from reference TRBV12-5 and TRBJ2-5, is DARVTQTPRHKVTEMGQEVTMRCQPILGHNTVFWYRQTMMQGLELLAYFRNRAPLDDSGMPKDRFSAEMPDATLATLKIQPSEPRDSAVYFCASGLGIKPGQELQETQYFGPGTRLLVL.

V gene TRBV2 combines with J gene TRBJ2-1, with D possibly TRBD2 on 6 matching bases. Trimming pared 8 bases from V and 2 bases from J, leaving 16 bases between. The germline V gene has CDR1 SNHLY and CDR2 FYNNEI. This CDR3 is built from 15 residues. CDR3 sequence: CASSSAGSPYNEQFF. In DNA, the CDR3 is TGTGCCAGCTCGAGCGCCGGGAGCCCCTACAATGAGCAGTTCTTC.

Note on this clone: Other DNA sequences in the same sample also yield this CDR3. The V and J genes are TRBV28 and TRBJ1-4; D gene unclear. The V end was cut by 8 bases, the J end by 8 bases, with 6 bases between. CDR1 and CDR2 (germline): MDHEN, SYDVKM. The CDR3 has 10 residues. The CDR3 is CASSREKLFF. The CDR3 DNA is TGTGCCAGCTCGAGGGAAAAACTGTTTTTT.

The chain has TRBV29-1 and TRBJ2-2, with D possibly being TRBD1 (6 bases). The V end was cut by 3 bases, the J end by 0 bases, with 14 bases between. Germline V lookup: CDR1 SQVTM, CDR2 ANQGSEA. CDR3 size: 16 residues. The CDR3 region is CSVDSPDRANTGELFF. CDR3 in DNA: TGCAGCGTTGATAGTCCGGACAGAGCGAACACCGGGGAGCTGTTTTTT.